This T cell receptor (beta chain) was found in a study of T-cell memory formation after mild COVID-19 (dated by TCRdb to the early 2020s). Study-level background: TCR sequence clusters from the two donors were largely donor specific. Longitudinal TCRalpha and TCRbeta repertoire sequencing tracked T-cell clones expanding and contracting after mild COVID-19 in a couple of donors. Two young, previously healthy adult volunteers, one female and one male, were included in the cohort. Beyond this particular receptor, the publication reports: Some responding clones were detected in pre-infection memory, which suggested that pre-existing cross-reactive memory T cells had joined the SARS-CoV-2 response. The study covered only a couple of mild cases, and larger cohorts including severe cases with pre-infection samples were considered necessary. Contracting CD4+ clones were located mainly in the CM and EM memory subsets, whereas CD8+ clones were found to be enriched in EMRA. The second-wave clones that peaked on day 37 were not confirmed to be SARS-CoV-2 specific. Clones that contracted from day 15 to 85 showed balanced CD4/CD8 phenotypes, whereas a second wave of clones that expanded from day 15 to 37 leaned towards CD4+.

PBMCs were isolated by Ficoll-Paque density gradient centrifugation. V and J lose 0 bases and 6 bases, and a span of 12 bases separates them. Sequences SGHRS (CDR1) and YFSETQ (CDR2) are obtained from the germline V gene. The CDR3 runs 14 residues from the cysteine to the phenylalanine. Just CDR3 DNA is preserved here, 42 bases in frame from base 1. This clonotype showed up just a few times. Its recognized antigen is unknown. No base-level quality is on record; no much larger clone is a single base apart. The data were produced on an Illumina NovaSeq 6000. Using 5'RACE with constant-segment primers, TCRalpha and TCRbeta cDNA libraries were constructed, with sample barcodes and unique molecular identifiers added in the process. RNA was extracted from every sample with Trizol reagent. Amplification of the libraries took two PCR steps, and the second step added a second sample barcode plus Illumina TruSeq adapters. Libraries were sequenced on an Illumina NovaSeq with 2 x 150 bp paired-end reads. Concerning the study's data processing: Demultiplexing of reads and collapsing into UMI-guided consensus sequences were performed with migec v1.2.7. Using mixcr v2.1.11, UMI consensuses were aligned to TRA and TRB V and J templates and then assembled into clonotypes. Clonotypes were classified as expanded or contracted when called significant by both edgeR and NoisET, with noise models trained on biological replicates. edgeR calls used a false discovery rate-adjusted p below 0.01 and a log2 fold-change threshold of 1. As an exploratory analysis of dynamics, PCA with hierarchical clustering was applied to max-normalized trajectories of the 1000 most abundant clonotypes. Each responding clone was given a CD4 or CD8 phenotype based on the CD4+ and CD8+ repertoires, which had been sequenced separately. TCRdb reran the public reads through fastp at Q25 and MiXCR, keeping productive beta chains. Rows merge per CDR3 protein into single entries with the most common DNA and genes. What appears here as the V and J calls and clone size reflects TCRdb's work, not the paper's. This sample holds 470,000 or so distinct CDR3 sequences; over 15% were observed only once. Together, the top ten hold 7.5% to 10% of the sample.

The sample taken for sequencing was PBMCs or a T cell subset sorted from them (not recorded which). The rearranged segments are TRBV5-1 and TRBJ2-5; the D gene is possibly TRBD2, with 5 bases matching. The receptor was isolated from an adult woman who had mild COVID-19 (a few samples of this study predate the infection). The sample titles of this study are shuffled in the database, so cell type and time point are left out; the donor was told from shared clones. The DNA sequence is TGCGCCAGCAGCTTGGCCGGTAGCGAACAGACCCAGTACTTC. The resulting protein is CASSLAGSEQTQYF.